A single sample is the source of the 25 T cell receptor beta chains below, sequenced in a study of shared clonotypes between healthy human individuals. Sequencing was performed with immunoSEQ multiplex PCR; in TCRdb, only in-frame clones are kept and a portion is missing. The sample has over 2 million clones, 85% to 95% seen once. The sequenced sample consisted of naive CD4+ T cells sorted from blood. Sample subset: CD45RA+ positively selected. These receptors were obtained from a man aged 18 to 29 in good health.

This chain uses TRBV6-6 with TRBJ2-7; 8 positions match TRBD1. The germline gives CDR1 MNHNY, CDR2 SVGAGI (reference sequence). With V trimmed by 2 bases and J by 5 bases, 8 bases remained unmatched. The CDR3 has 15 residues. The CDR3 region has the DNA TGTGCCAGCAGTTACCGAACAGGGGGTATCAACGAGCAGTACTTC. Its translation: CASSYRTGGINEQYF.

The chain has TRBV7-8 and TRBJ2-1, with TRBD1 identical over 8 bases. The germline V gene has CDR1 SGHVS and CDR2 FQNEAQ. The CDR3 contains 18 residues. The trim removed 4 bases at V and 0 bases at J, leaving 11 bases unmatched. CDR3 loop: CASSSERGQGDSYNEQFF. CDR3 coding DNA: TGTGCCAGCAGCTCAGAGAGAGGACAGGGTGACTCCTACAATGAGCAGTTCTTC. The complete variable domain, with remaining parts taken from reference TRBV7-8 and TRBJ2-1, reads GAGVSQSPRYKVAKRGQDVALRCDPISGHVSLFWYQQALGQGPEFLTYFQNEAQLDKSGLPSDRFFAERPEGSVSTLKIQRTQQEDSAVYLCASSSERGQGDSYNEQFFGPGTRLTVL.

V usage is TRBV5-4 and J usage is TRBJ2-3, with TRBD2 matching 11 bases. The CDR3 is 17 amino acids. J gave up 2 bases and V 4 bases, and 9 bases lay outside the gene matches. From germline, CDR1 is SGHNT and CDR2 YYREEE (reference sequence). DNA of the CDR3: TGTGCCAGCAGCCCCCGACTAGCGGGGCCTTACACAGATACGCAGTATTTT. Translated, it gives CASSPRLAGPYTDTQYF. Variable domain in full (rest from reference TRBV5-4 and TRBJ2-3): ETGVTQSPTHLIKTRGQQVTLRCSSQSGHNTVSWYQQALGQGPQFIFQYYREEENGRGNFPPRFSGLQFPNYSSELNVNALELDDSALYLCASSPRLAGPYTDTQYFGPGTRLTVL.

This clone was found once. V usage is TRBV6-6 and J usage is TRBJ1-2; no clear D gene. The CDR3 extends over 15 amino acids. CDR1 and CDR2 (germline): MNHNY, SVGAGI (reference sequence). The V gene lost 7 bases and the J gene lost 0 bases, with 15 bases spanning the gap. CDR3 sequence (DNA): TGTGCCAGCAACTCGCGGGGATCCGCTAACTATGGCTACACCTTC. This codes for CASNSRGSANYGYTF.

This rearrangement joins TRBV27 to TRBJ2-7, with no clear D. V dropped 6 bases and J dropped 2 bases, with 14 bases sitting between them. From germline, CDR1 is MNHEY and CDR2 SMNVEV (reference sequence). This CDR3 is built from 14 residues. The DNA for the CDR3 is TGTGCCAGCAGCAGCCGGGCCATCCCCTACGAGCAGTACTTC. It encodes CASSSRAIPYEQYF.

J is TRBJ1-6 and V is TRBV29-1; 7 positions agree with TRBD1. CDR1 is SQVTM and CDR2 is ANQGSEA in the germline V gene. This CDR3 is built from 13 residues. J lost 7 bases, V lost 5 bases, and 5 bases had no gene match. Written as DNA, the CDR3 is TGCAGCGTTCAAGGGGGCGTCAATTCACCCCTCCACTTT. It is translated as CSVQGGVNSPLHF.

The rearrangement links TRBV10-3 to TRBJ2-6; 8 bases are a match to TRBD1. CDR3 size: 15 residues. Per the germline V gene, CDR1 is ENHRY and CDR2 is SYGVKD. V dropped 6 bases and J dropped 0; count of bases not matched to a gene: 1. In DNA, the CDR3 is TGTGCCATCAGGGACAGGGTCTCTGGGGCCAACGTCCTGACTTTC. Amino acids: CAIRDRVSGANVLTF.

As to this clone: Other nucleotide sequences from this sample produce the same CDR3. The rearrangement links TRBV29-1 to TRBJ2-7; D may be TRBD1 or TRBD2 (5 bases each). This CDR3 has 11 amino acids. The V end was cut by 4 bases, the J end by 2 bases, with 6 bases between. Germline values: CDR1 SQVTM, CDR2 ANQGSEA. CDR3 in amino acids: CSVGGPYEQYF. In nucleotides, the CDR3 is TGCAGCGTTGGGGGACCCTACGAGCAGTACTTC.

CDR3 nucleotide sequence: TGTGCCAGCAGCTCGGACAGGGGCAATCAGCCCCAGCATTTT. Amino acid sequence: CASSSDRGNQPQHF. The genes are TRBV5-4 and TRBJ1-5; the match to TRBD1 covers 8 bases. Per the germline V gene, CDR1 is SGHNT and CDR2 is YYREEE (reference sequence). This CDR3 is 14 amino acids long. V lost 3 bases, J lost 2 bases, and 1 base stayed unmatched.

This clone was observed once. V gene TRBV28 combines with J gene TRBJ1-6; the D is unclear. Germline V gene lookup returns CDR1 MDHEN and CDR2 SYDVKM. The CDR3 sequence is 13 residues long. V lost 5 bases and J lost 4, with 6 bases in between. The CDR3 protein is CASSPPYNSPLHF. CDR3 DNA sequence: TGTGCCAGCAGTCCGCCTTATAATTCACCCCTCCACTTT.

Notes on this clone: Other DNA sequences in this sample translate to the same CDR3. The chain combines TRBV5-1 with TRBJ1-4; D is undetermined. V gave up 2 bases and J gave up 0 bases, with 8 bases separating them. CDR3 length: 15 residues. Germline V lookup: CDR1 SGHRS, CDR2 YFSETQ. The CDR3 loop is CASSLGSTTNEKLFF. Written as DNA, the CDR3 is TGCGCCAGCAGCTTAGGGAGTACAACTAATGAAAAACTGTTTTTT.

The rearrangement uses TRBV11-2 and TRBJ1-5; D not certain. Germline V gene sequence: CDR1 SGHAT, CDR2 FQNNGV. Between the trimmed V and J ends, which lost 1 base and 0 bases, there was a span of 16 bases. CDR3 length: 18 amino acids. This chain's CDR3 is CASSLGILGLGSNQPQHF. In DNA form, the CDR3 reads TGTGCCAGCAGCTTAGGGATATTGGGGTTGGGTAGCAATCAGCCCCAGCATTTT.

The chain joins TRBV7-5 to TRBJ2-1. TRBV7-5 is designated a pseudogene. This CDR3 region has 9 residues. The chain's CDR3 is CARGEEQFF. DNA for the CDR3: TGTGCCAGGGGGGAGGAGCAGTTCTTC.

The chain combines TRBV30 with TRBJ1-5, with 11 bases matching TRBD1. Germline assignment: CDR1 GTSNPN and CDR2 SVGIG (reference sequence). V gave up 1 base and J gave up 0 bases; unmatched junction bases: 5. This CDR3 is built from 17 residues. CDR3 amino acids: CAWSGTGGIGSNQPQHF. In DNA form, the CDR3 reads TGTGCCTGGAGTGGGACAGGGGGCATAGGTAGCAATCAGCCCCAGCATTTT.

Remarks on this clone: Distinct nucleotide sequences in the sample also encode this CDR3. Here the CDR3 reads CAWSVQGETQYF. The CDR3 region has the DNA TGTGCCTGGAGTGTACAAGGAGAGACCCAGTACTTC. The V and J genes are TRBV30 and TRBJ2-5, with D unresolved. The CDR3 covers 12 residues. CDR1 and CDR2 from the germline V gene are GTSNPN and SVGIG (reference sequence). The germline V and J ends were trimmed by 0 bases and 4 bases, with 6 bases remaining between them.

This chain links TRBV2 with TRBJ1-5; D is undetermined. Germline values: CDR1 SNHLY, CDR2 FYNNEI. The V gene lost 2 bases and the J gene lost 2 bases, with 10 bases spanning the gap. The CDR3 spans 15 residues. CDR3 amino acids: CASSERRAGNQPQHF. The CDR3 region has the DNA TGTGCCAGCAGTGAAAGGAGGGCGGGCAATCAGCCCCAGCATTTT.

The chain carries TRBV7-2 and TRBJ2-7; D remains unclear. The germline V and J ends were trimmed by 1 base and 2 bases, with 15 bases remaining between them. This CDR3 is built from 16 residues. The germline gives CDR1 SGHTA, CDR2 FQGNSA. CDR3 DNA sequence: TGTGCCAGCAGCTTAGTACCTCTTCCCGGAACCTACGAGCAGTACTTC. Translated: CASSLVPLPGTYEQYF.

The chain is built from TRBV10-3 and TRBJ1-1; 7 nucleotides align to TRBD1. The ends lost 6 bases at V and 0 bases at J; junction bases unmatched: 4. The germline V gene has CDR1 ENHRY and CDR2 SYGVKD. This CDR3 contains 14 residues. In DNA, the CDR3 is TGTGCCATCAGGGAGGGACAGATGAACACTGAAGCTTTCTTT. The encoded protein is CAIREGQMNTEAFF.

As for this clone: Other DNA sequences of this sample code for an identical CDR3. V usage is TRBV5-1 and J usage is TRBJ1-4; D might be TRBD1 (5 bases). V was shortened by 0 bases and J by 3 bases, with 9 bases between the two germline ends. CDR3 length: 15 residues. Looked up from germline, CDR1 is SGHRS and CDR2 is YFSETQ. The CDR3 protein is CASSLEGTPNEKLFF. The CDR3 region has the DNA TGCGCCAGCAGCTTGGAGGGGACGCCTAATGAAAAACTGTTTTTT.

CDR3: CASRGQGASEAFF. DNA for the CDR3: TGTGCCAGCAGAGGACAGGGGGCGTCTGAAGCTTTCTTT. V usage is TRBV6-6 and J usage is TRBJ1-1; 11 bases match TRBD1. V was clipped by 6 bases and J by 6 bases; unmatched bases: 3. The CDR3 has 13 residues. The germline CDR1 and CDR2 sequences are MNHNY and SVGAGI (reference sequence).

The chain links TRBV30 to TRBJ2-4, with D unclear. Trimming left V 3 bases short and J 0 bases short, with 9 bases between. CDR1 and CDR2 (germline): GTSNPN, SVGIG (reference sequence). The CDR3 spans 14 residues. The DNA for the CDR3 is TGTGCCTGGAGCTCAATTTTAGCCAAAAACATTCAGTACTTC. Translating it yields CAWSSILAKNIQYF.

This clone was picked up one time. Other DNA sequences within the sample encode an identical CDR3. V gene TRBV2 combines with J gene TRBJ1-1; possibly TRBD1 for D (6 bases). This CDR3 contains 14 residues. V was shortened by 4 bases and J by 0 bases, with 9 bases between the two germline ends. Germline loops: CDR1 SNHLY, CDR2 FYNNEI. CDR3 sequence reads: CASSARGMNTEAFF. CDR3 DNA: TGTGCCAGCAGTGCCAGGGGAATGAACACTGAAGCTTTCTTT.

The chain employs TRBV6-5 and TRBJ1-1, with 7 bases aligning to TRBD1. The CDR3 contains 16 residues. V gave up 2 bases and J gave up 0 bases; unmatched junction bases: 6. Germline V lookup: CDR1 MNHEY, CDR2 SVGAGI. CDR3 sequence reads: CASSYATGTVNTEAFF. CDR3 nucleotides: TGTGCCAGCAGTTACGCAACCGGGACAGTGAACACTGAAGCTTTCTTT.

In the case of this clone: This sample also contains other DNA sequences that code for the same CDR3. The chain links TRBV4-1 to TRBJ1-5, with 9 bases matching TRBD1. Germline CDR1 reads MGHRA; CDR2 reads YSYEKL. J was trimmed by 4 bases and V by 0 bases; bases with no gene match: 1. The CDR3 sequence is 15 residues long. This CDR3 reads CASSQEGTGNQPQHF. The CDR3 nucleotides are TGCGCCAGCAGCCAAGAAGGGACAGGGAATCAGCCCCAGCATTTT.

About this clone: Other DNA sequences in this specimen translate into the identical CDR3. The chain combines TRBV5-1 with TRBJ2-7; D ambiguous. This CDR3 is 13 amino acids long. The germline CDR1 and CDR2 sequences are SGHRS and YFSETQ. The V and J ends lost 1 base and 2 bases respectively, with 7 bases between them. The DNA for the CDR3 is TGCGCCAGCAGCTTGACGGGTGCCTACGAGCAGTACTTC. It translates to CASSLTGAYEQYF.